This record covers a single TCR beta chain. The record originates from a study of T cell clonotyping in hematopoietic cell transplantation. Sequencing was performed with immunoSEQ multiplex PCR; in TCRdb, only in-frame clones are kept and a portion is missing. The data show almost 5,000 clones, with less than 95% seen just once and about 5.7% held by the top ten. The CDR3 consists of 16 residues. CDR1 is LGHNA and CDR2 is YSLEER in the germline V gene. Trimming stripped 1 base from V and 4 bases from J, with 14 bases between. V is TRBV4-3 and J is TRBJ2-1; either TRBD1 or TRBD2 may supply D (7 bases each). The source is a male patient aged 60 to 75 who had an allogeneic stem cell transplant from a related donor, so the T cells may come from the graft donor. Some clones in this sample may be carry-over from other donors' samples. This specimen was PBMCs, taken 180 days after allogeneic stem cell transplant. The CDR3 loop reads CASSQAGGDLYNEQFF. For the CDR3, the DNA is TGCGCCAGCAGCCAAGCAGGGGGGGATTTATACAATGAGCAGTTCTTC.